Presented here are 27 T cell receptor beta chains from one specimen sequenced in a study of blood T cell repertoires in COVID-19. The method was immunoSEQ multiplex PCR; TCRdb's version includes in-frame clones alone and lacks a portion of them. The data contain 270,000 or so clones, 86% of them singletons. Sequencing was performed on PBMCs or T cells enriched from blood (not recorded which). The receptors were gathered from a woman aged 18-29 years who had recovered from COVID-19.

As to this clone: Sequence at one end of the junction differs from germline and may be a read error. V and J are TRBV23-1 and TRBJ2-7, with a tentative D call TRBD2 (5 bases). TRBV23-1 is treated as an ORF (open reading frame) with a function not yet certain. The CDR3 covers 15 residues. CDR3 protein: CASSQTTRSEHQAGF. CDR3 nucleotides: TGCGCCAGCAGTCAAACTACTAGGAGCGAACACCAGGCGGGCTTC.

The V and J genes are TRBV27 and TRBJ1-6, with a possible D match to TRBD1 (6 bases). Between the trimmed V and J ends, which lost 2 bases and 7 bases, there was a span of 12 bases. The length of the CDR3 is 15 residues. Germline CDR1 and CDR2: MNHEY and SMNVEV (reference sequence). The CDR3 loop reads CASSLTFTGNSPLHF. In nucleotides, the CDR3 is TGTGCCAGCAGTTTAACCTTCACAGGGAATTCACCCCTCCACTTT.

The chain combines TRBV15 with TRBJ1-5; maybe TRBD1 (6 bases). Germline CDR1 LNHNV, CDR2 YYDKDF (reference sequence). V was shortened by 4 bases and J by 4 bases, with 14 bases between the two germline ends. The CDR3 loop spans 15 amino acids. The CDR3: CATSIWGQGNQPQHF. DNA for the CDR3: TGTGCCACCAGCATTTGGGGACAAGGTAATCAGCCCCAGCATTTT.

The V and J genes are TRBV19 and TRBJ1-2; unclear D gene. Germline lookup yields CDR1 LNHDA and CDR2 SQIVND (reference sequence). The V gene lost 3 bases and the J gene lost 0 bases, with 8 bases spanning the gap. This CDR3 contains 14 residues. The CDR3 sequence: CASSIKTPNYGYTF. The CDR3, as DNA: TGTGCCAGTAGTATCAAAACACCTAACTATGGCTACACCTTC.

On this clone: A read error may account for a junction end that differs from germline. The genes are TRBV7-2 and TRBJ2-3; possibly TRBD2 for D (7 bases). This CDR3 has 14 residues. Germline assignment: CDR1 SGHTA and CDR2 FQGNSA. CDR3 nucleotides: TGTGCCAGCAGCTTAGTTCCCGGAGGGGGGGGCCGAGGGTTT. It encodes CASSLVPGGGGRGF.

The chain joins TRBV10-2 to TRBJ2-5, with a possible D match to TRBD2 (5 bases). CDR1 and CDR2 from the germline V gene are WSHSY and SAAADI. This CDR3 region has 14 residues. The V end was cut by 3 bases, the J end by 1 base, with 9 bases between. The CDR3 sequence: CASSDNGGQETQYF. The CDR3 DNA follows: TGCGCCAGCAGTGACAACGGAGGCCAAGAGACCCAGTACTTC.

The J gene is TRBJ2-1, the V gene TRBV12-3 or TRBV12-4; 9 positions match TRBD2. The CDR3 is made up of 13 amino acids. After removal of 6 bases from V and 15 bases from J, the junction contained 12 bases not matched to a gene. CDR3 in DNA: TGTGCCAGCAGCTTCTCAGGCGGGGGGGCTCGGTTCTTC. Translating it yields CASSFSGGGARFF.

The rearrangement links TRBV29-1 to TRBJ2-5, with D possibly matching TRBD1 (6 bases). The CDR3 extends over 11 amino acids. V shed 2 bases and J shed 5 bases, with 6 bases lying between them. CDR1 is SQVTM and CDR2 is ANQGSEA in the germline V gene. CDR3 in DNA: TGCAGCGTTGAAAGGGGGGAGACCCAGTACTTC. It codes for CSVERGETQYF.

The rearrangement joins TRBV28 to TRBJ1-2, with unresolved D. CDR3 size: 15 residues. Trimming shortened V by 5 bases and J by 8 bases, and 21 bases separated the two germline ends. Germline CDR1 reads MDHEN; CDR2 reads SYDVKM. The CDR3 here is CASSNRRPPLRGYTF. The CDR3 coding sequence is TGTGCCAGCAGTAACCGCCGCCCCCCCCTGCGGGGCTACACCTTC.

The J gene is TRBJ2-3, the V gene TRBV7-8; a possible D gene is TRBD2 (5 bases). Trimming shortened V by 3 bases and J by 5 bases, and 9 bases separated the two germline ends. The CDR3 runs to 13 residues. Germline assignment: CDR1 SGHVS and CDR2 FQNEAQ. The CDR3 is CASSLRREDTQYF. CDR3 DNA sequence: TGTGCCAGCAGCTTGCGACGGGAAGATACGCAGTATTTT.

This chain joins TRBV9 and TRBJ2-2; 9 bases are a match to TRBD2. Per the germline V gene, CDR1 is SGDLS and CDR2 is YYNGEE. V dropped 3 bases and J dropped 1; count of bases not matched to a gene: 7. This CDR3 has 17 amino acids. The CDR3 DNA reads as TGTGCCAGCAGCGGTATTAGCGGGAGTGGGAACACCGGGGAGCTGTTTTTT. Residues: CASSGISGSGNTGELFF.

The chain has TRBV19 and TRBJ2-1, with D perhaps matching TRBD1 (6 bases). Per germline, CDR1 LNHDA and CDR2 SQIVND (reference sequence). The CDR3 extends over 15 amino acids. V was clipped by 5 bases and J by 5 bases, with 16 bases between them. The CDR3 region is CASSGRQGRNNEQFF. CDR3 bases: TGTGCCAGTAGTGGAAGGCAGGGGCGGAACAATGAGCAGTTCTTC. Drawing the rest from reference TRBV19 and TRBJ2-1, the complete variable domain is DGGITQSPKYLFRKEGQNVTLSCEQNLNHDAMYWYRQDPGQGLRLIYYSQIVNDFQKGDIAEGYSVSREKKESFPLTVTSAQKNPTAFYLCASSGRQGRNNEQFFGPGTRLTVL.

The CDR3 protein is CASSLTTGNTEAFF. The CDR3 DNA follows: TGTGCCAGCAGCTTAACCACGGGGAACACTGAAGCTTTCTTT. The J gene is TRBJ1-1, the V gene TRBV13; D ambiguous. The CDR3 loop spans 14 amino acids. CDR1 is PRHDT, CDR2 FYEKMQ, per germline (reference sequence). V was trimmed by 2 bases and J by 1 base, leaving 8 bases between them.

The V call is TRBV19, the J call TRBJ1-5, with TRBD1 identical over 11 bases. Germline-derived CDR1 and CDR2 are LNHDA and SQIVND (reference sequence). The CDR3 length is 16 residues. Losses at the gene ends were 6 bases for V and 5 bases for J; bases not matched to a gene: 9. CDR3 sequence: CASRSGGTGGYQPQHF. The CDR3 coding sequence is TGTGCCAGTAGATCCGGAGGGACAGGGGGTTATCAGCCCCAGCATTTT.

This clone showed up just a few times. J is TRBJ2-7 and V is TRBV7-8; 8 nucleotides line up with TRBD2. The CDR3 has 13 residues. The ends lost 3 bases at V and 8 bases at J; junction bases unmatched: 6. The germline V gene encodes CDR1 SGHVS and CDR2 FQNEAQ. In DNA, the CDR3 is TGTGCCAGCAGCTTGGGGCTAGCGGGCAAGCAGTACTTC. This sequence encodes CASSLGLAGKQYF.

The V gene is TRBV21-1, the J gene TRBJ1-1. TRBV21-1 represents a pseudogene. This CDR3 has 14 residues. CDR3 in amino acids: CASGAGRGATEAFF. Here the CDR3 DNA reads TGTGCCAGCGGCGCGGGACGGGGGGCCACTGAAGCTTTCTTT.

The chain carries TRBV2 and TRBJ2-7, with 13 bases aligning to TRBD2. The V and J ends lost 8 bases and 0 bases, in that order; junction bases with no gene match: 13. The CDR3 is made up of 18 amino acids. Per germline, CDR1 SNHLY and CDR2 FYNNEI. The CDR3 coding sequence is TGTGCCAGCTGCAAGTGGGGACTAGCGGGATTAAGCTCCTACGAGCAGTACTTC. Protein: CASCKWGLAGLSSYEQYF.

V usage is TRBV7-9 and J usage is TRBJ2-1; perhaps TRBD2 as D (5 bases). The ends were cut back, 4 bases at V and 4 bases at J, with 23 bases in the middle. This CDR3 is built from 18 residues. Germline V gene data show CDR1 as SEHNR and CDR2 as FQNEAQ (reference sequence). The CDR3 protein is CASSSDGVLILDYNEQFF. The DNA for the CDR3 is TGTGCCAGCAGCTCGGACGGGGTACTCATCCTCGATTACAATGAGCAGTTCTTC.

The chain links TRBV10-3 to TRBJ1-5; 8 bases line up with TRBD1. The CDR3 sequence is 15 residues long. The germline V gene encodes CDR1 ENHRY and CDR2 SYGVKD. V trimming: 6 bases; J trimming: 2 bases; junction bases outside the gene matches: 6. The CDR3 region has the DNA TGTGCCATCAGGGAAGACAGGGGAGGCAATCAGCCCCAGCATTTT. Encoded protein: CAIREDRGGNQPQHF.

The chain recombines TRBV20-1 with TRBJ1-1, with 9 positions matching TRBD1. CDR1 and CDR2 (germline): DFQATT, SNEGSKA (reference sequence). With 1 base clipped from V and 10 bases from J, the junction kept 1 base outside the gene matches. The CDR3 totals 11 residues. CDR3 coding DNA: TGCAGTGCTAGAGGACAGGGGGTAGCTTTCTTT. It codes for CSARGQGVAFF.

This clone was observed a single time. The rearrangement uses TRBV5-1 and TRBJ2-1; a weak D match, TRBD2 (5 bases). The CDR3 sequence is 14 residues long. With 5 bases removed from V and 6 bases from J, the gap between germline ends came to 15 bases. Germline V gene lookup returns CDR1 SGHRS and CDR2 YFSETQ. CDR3 sequence (DNA): TGCGCCAGCAGTTGGACGGGAAAGCCCAATGAGCAGTTCTTC. It codes for CASSWTGKPNEQFF.

V usage is TRBV5-1 and J usage is TRBJ2-1; TRBD2 matches at 13 bases. The CDR3 sequence is 17 residues long. Germline assignment: CDR1 SGHRS and CDR2 YFSETQ. J lost 4 bases, V lost 5 bases, and 9 bases had no gene match. As DNA, the CDR3 is TGCGCCAGCAGTTTTAAAGGACTAGCGGGGGTATACAATGAGCAGTTCTTC. It translates to CASSFKGLAGVYNEQFF. Full variable domain (missing parts from reference TRBV5-1 and TRBJ2-1): KAGVTQTPRYLIKTRGQQVTLSCSPISGHRSVSWYQQTPGQGLQFLFEYFSETQRNKGNFPGRFSGRQFSNSRSEMNVSTLELGDSALYLCASSFKGLAGVYNEQFFGPGTRLTVL.

The chain has TRBV3-1 (or the pseudogene TRBV3-2) and TRBJ1-6, with D possibly being TRBD1 (6 bases). The CDR3 length is 16 residues. CDR1 LGHDT and CDR2 YNNKEL come from the germline V gene (reference sequence). The V end was cut by 1 base, the J end by 13 bases, with 20 bases between. CDR3 coding DNA: TGTGCCAGCAGCCAAGGTTGGGTACAGGACAGTTTCCCCCTCCACTTT. This translates into CASSQGWVQDSFPLHF.

The gene calls are TRBV23-1 and TRBJ2-2; TRBD1 matches 8 bases. TRBV23-1 is an ORF for which the function is uncertain. The CDR3 runs to 15 residues. Germline trimming cut 4 bases from V and 4 bases from J; bases unmatched to any gene: 5. CDR3 in DNA: TGCGCCAGCAGTCTCCCAGGGGGCCCCACCGGGGAGCTGTTTTTT. It translates to CASSLPGGPTGELFF.

The chain joins TRBV7-8 to TRBJ2-7; TRBD2 agrees at 10 bases. The trim removed 2 bases at V and 7 bases at J, leaving 8 bases unmatched. The germline V gene has CDR1 SGHVS and CDR2 FQNEAQ. This CDR3 has 15 residues. For the CDR3, the DNA is TGTGCCAGCAGCTTATTGTTAGCGGGGGGTCGGGAGCAGTACTTC. It codes for CASSLLLAGGREQYF.

This clone showed up just once. The chain has TRBV7-2 and TRBJ2-7; 7 bases line up with TRBD1. CDR1 SGHTA and CDR2 FQGNSA come from the germline V gene. V gave up 5 bases and J gave up 4 bases; unmatched junction bases: 8. This CDR3 spans 14 amino acids. CDR3 amino acids: CASSKDRDRYEQYF. The CDR3 DNA reads TGTGCCAGCAGCAAAGACAGGGATAGGTACGAGCAGTACTTC.

This clone was recorded a few times. This chain links TRBV5-6 with TRBJ2-1; 10 positions match TRBD2. This CDR3 spans 15 amino acids. The V segment lost 0 bases and the J segment 6 bases; nucleotides outside the gene matches: 3. Germline V gene sequence: CDR1 SGHDT, CDR2 YYEEEE. Here the CDR3 DNA reads TGTGCCAGCAGCTTGGGAGCGGGAGGGGTCAATGAGCAGTTCTTC. Translation gives CASSLGAGGVNEQFF.